This is a list of T cell receptor beta chains from one sample in a study of T-cell memory formation after mild COVID-19. MiXCR, run by TCRdb on the 5' RACE reads, gives a single entry per CDR3 protein. The sample contains 250,000 to 350,000 distinct CDR3 sequences, around 15% of which appear only once. The source material was PBMCs or a T cell subset sorted from them (not recorded which). These receptor sequences come from a man younger than 30 who had mild COVID-19 (a few samples of this study predate the infection). Cell type and time point are not known. The CDR3 runs from the conserved cysteine through the conserved F or W. The D gene is left open where the match is weak. Rows may omit the clone size; those that give it use once, few, many or a size class.

j_call v_call d_call clone_size cdr3_nt cdr3_aa
TRBJ2-4 TRBV10-3 TRBD1 NA TGTGCCTCCCAGACAGGGGAGGCCAACATTCAGTACTTC CASQTGEANIQYF
TRBJ1-2 TRBV7-9 TRBD1 few TGTGCCAGCAGCCCCCGCGACAGGGTGGACTATGGCTACACCTTC CASSPRDRVDYGYTF
TRBJ2-2 TRBV5-1 TRBD1 NA TGCGCCAGCAGCTTGACCCAGGGGGCTTGGACCGGGGAGCTGTTTTTT CASSLTQGAWTGELFF
TRBJ2-5 TRBV6-6 TRBD2 NA TGTGCCAGCAGTGGAGGACTAGCGCTGACCCAGTACTTC CASSGGLALTQYF
TRBJ2-2 TRBV14 NA few TGTGCCAGCAGCCAATACCTAGGAACCGGGGAGCTGTTTTTT CASSQYLGTGELFF
TRBJ2-7 TRBV12-3/TRBV12-4 NA many TGTGCCAGCAGTCGGACGGCGATACCCGAGCAGTACTTC CASSRTAIPEQYF
TRBJ1-1 TRBV6-5 TRBD1 many TGTGCCAGCAGTAGGGGACAGGGGGCGAACACTGAAGCTTTCTTT CASSRGQGANTEAFF
TRBJ2-3 TRBV4-1 NA few TGCGCCAGCAGCCAAAAGGGGCTAGCAACTAGCACAGATACGCAGTATTTT CASSQKGLATSTDTQYF
TRBJ2-4 TRBV10-3 NA NA TGTGCCATCAGTGAGTCGATTCCGGGAGCGGAAAACATTCAGTACTTC CAISESIPGAENIQYF
TRBJ1-4 TRBV5-1 NA many TGCGCCAGCAGCGATCCCTCCGGAGAAAATGAAAAACTGTTTTTT CASSDPSGENEKLFF
TRBJ2-5 TRBV2 NA NA TGTGCCAGCAGCACTTCTTCGAGACTAGAAGAGACCCAGTACTTC CASSTSSRLEETQYF
TRBJ1-2 TRBV20-1 TRBD1 few TGCAGTGCAGGCAGGACAGGGGTCTGGCTAGACTATGGCTACACCTTC CSAGRTGVWLDYGYTF
TRBJ2-2 TRBV4-2 NA many TGTGCCAGCAGCTCGCGGGACGAAAACACCGGGGAGCTGTTTTTT CASSSRDENTGELFF
TRBJ2-3 TRBV20-1 TRBD1 few TGCAGTGCTAGAGCCTGGGGGAAGGGGGCTGAAGATACGCAGTATTTT CSARAWGKGAEDTQYF
TRBJ1-2 TRBV5-4 NA few TGTGCCTCCAGGCCCCCGGGACAAATCTATGGCTACACCTTC CASRPPGQIYGYTF
TRBJ1-6 TRBV12-3/TRBV12-4 NA many TGTGCCAGCAGCCCACAGGGATCGCGCGATTCACCCCTCCACTTT CASSPQGSRDSPLHF
TRBJ1-4 TRBV14 TRBD1 many TGTGCCAGCAGCGTAGGGACAGGGGGTGAAAAACTGTTTTTT CASSVGTGGEKLFF
TRBJ2-5 TRBV5-4 TRBD2 few TGTGCCAGCAGCCTAGCGGGGAGCGGGATGGAGACCCAGTACTTC CASSLAGSGMETQYF
TRBJ1-5 TRBV7-2 NA NA TGTGCCAGCAGCTTAGTTTCCAGGGGCAATCAGCCCCAGCATTTT CASSLVSRGNQPQHF
TRBJ1-4 TRBV14 NA few TGTGCCAGCAGCCAGCAGGGATGGGATGAAAAACTGTTTTTT CASSQQGWDEKLFF
TRBJ2-3 TRBV18 NA NA TGTGCCAGCTCAAGACCCGGGACGGACACAGATACGCAGTATTTT CASSRPGTDTDTQYF
TRBJ1-6 TRBV6-5 TRBD1 few TGTGCCAGCAGTTTGCCAGGGGGCACGTATTCACCCCTCCACTTT CASSLPGGTYSPLHF
TRBJ2-1 TRBV28 TRBD2 few TGTGCCAGCAGTTTAGAGCGGGGGGCTCCCTTCAACAATGAGCAGTTCTTC CASSLERGAPFNNEQFF
TRBJ2-1 TRBV10-3 NA NA TGTGCCATCAGTGAGTGGCCCTACAATGAGCAGTTCTTC CAISEWPYNEQFF
TRBJ2-3 TRBV12-3/TRBV12-4 TRBD2 few TGTGCCAGCAGTTTATTAGCGGGGGGCTTGGTGGATACGCAGTATTTT CASSLLAGGLVDTQYF
TRBJ2-5 TRBV2 TRBD1 once TGTGCCAGCCGGGACAGGGGAGTGGAGACCCAGTACTTC CASRDRGVETQYF